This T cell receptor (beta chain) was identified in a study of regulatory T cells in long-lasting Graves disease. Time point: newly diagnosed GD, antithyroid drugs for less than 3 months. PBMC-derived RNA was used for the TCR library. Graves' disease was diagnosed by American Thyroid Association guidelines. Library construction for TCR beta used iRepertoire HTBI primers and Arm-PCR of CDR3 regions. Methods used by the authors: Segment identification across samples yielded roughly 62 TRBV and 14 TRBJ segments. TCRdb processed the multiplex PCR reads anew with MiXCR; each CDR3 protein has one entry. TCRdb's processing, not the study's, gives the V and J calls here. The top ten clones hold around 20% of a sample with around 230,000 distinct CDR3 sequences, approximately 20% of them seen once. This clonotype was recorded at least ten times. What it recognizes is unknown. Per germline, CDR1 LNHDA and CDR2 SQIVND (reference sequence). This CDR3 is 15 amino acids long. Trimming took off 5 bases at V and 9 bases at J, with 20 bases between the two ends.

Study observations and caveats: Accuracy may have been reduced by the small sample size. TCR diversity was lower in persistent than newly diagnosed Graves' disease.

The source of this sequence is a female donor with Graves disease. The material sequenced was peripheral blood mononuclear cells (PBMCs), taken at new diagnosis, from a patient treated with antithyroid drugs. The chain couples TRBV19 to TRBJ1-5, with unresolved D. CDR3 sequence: CASSLGEGVHGPQHF. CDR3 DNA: TGTGCCAGTAGTCTTGGGGAGGGAGTTCACGGGCCCCAGCATTTT.